These 26 T cell receptor beta chains were sequenced from one sample in a study of blood T cell repertoires in COVID-19. Produced via immunoSEQ multiplex PCR; TCRdb's table is partial and in-frame only. The sample shows about 59,000 clones, about nine tenths of them seen only once. Sequenced sample: peripheral blood. The receptors shown here come from a human donor in a cohort sampled during active COVID-19.

This sequence joins TRBV6-5 and TRBJ2-3; 13 positions agree with TRBD2. V dropped 5 bases and J dropped 6; count of bases not matched to a gene: 2. The CDR3 sequence is 14 residues long. The V gene's germline CDR1 is MNHEY and CDR2 SVGAGI. The CDR3 nucleotides are TGTGCCAGCAGTCTACTAGCGGGGGGGGATACGCAGTATTTT. Encoded protein: CASSLLAGGDTQYF.

J is TRBJ1-1 and V is TRBV6-5; TRBD1 is a possible D gene (5 bases). Trimming removed 6 bases at V and 6 bases at J, with 17 bases between. Germline CDR1 and CDR2: MNHEY and SVGAGI. The CDR3 loop spans 14 amino acids. CDR3 region: CASRGWGGIPEAFF. In DNA, the CDR3 is TGTGCCAGCAGAGGGTGGGGGGGGATCCCTGAAGCTTTCTTT.

The chain recombines TRBV10-3 with TRBJ2-2; 7 bases agree with TRBD1. With 4 bases clipped from V and 5 bases from J, the junction kept 7 bases outside the gene matches. Germline assignment: CDR1 ENHRY and CDR2 SYGVKD. The CDR3 sequence is 15 residues long. The CDR3 coding sequence is TGTGCCATCAGTGCCCAGGGGGTGGGGACCGGGGAGCTGTTTTTT. Residues: CAISAQGVGTGELFF.

The chain recombines TRBV4-1 with TRBJ2-3; D may be TRBD2 (5 bases). Germline CDR1 reads MGHRA; CDR2 reads YSYEKL. Trimming stripped 0 bases from V and 9 bases from J, with 16 bases between. The CDR3 totals 15 residues. CDR3 DNA sequence: TGCGCCAGCAGCCAAGACCGACGATTACTAGTGACGCAGTATTTT. Protein sequence: CASSQDRRLLVTQYF.

This chain links TRBV15 with TRBJ1-1; D call uncertain. V was cut by 0 bases and J by 0 bases, with 8 bases left in between. Germline CDR1 is LNHNV and CDR2 is YYDKDF (reference sequence). The CDR3 length is 15 residues. The CDR3 is CATSRDNRLNTEAFF. The CDR3, as DNA: TGTGCCACCAGCAGAGATAACAGATTGAACACTGAAGCTTTCTTT.

This chain joins TRBV7-8 and TRBJ2-2, with D tentatively TRBD2 (5 bases). The CDR3 is 15 amino acids. Trimming left V 2 bases short and J 1 base short, with 8 bases between. Germline CDR1 and CDR2: SGHVS and FQNEAQ. In DNA, the CDR3 is TGTGCCAGCAGCTTATTCCGGGAGAACACCGGGGAGCTGTTTTTT. Amino acid sequence: CASSLFRENTGELFF.

J is TRBJ2-7 and V is TRBV19, with 11 positions matching TRBD2. CDR1 LNHDA and CDR2 SQIVND come from the germline V gene (reference sequence). This CDR3 is built from 17 residues. Unmatched junction bases numbered 12, after V lost 4 bases and J lost 4 bases. The CDR3 bases are TGTGCCAGTAGTAATGCGGGCCGGACTAGCGGGTTGTACGAGCAGTACTTC. Residues: CASSNAGRTSGLYEQYF.

Written as DNA, the CDR3 is TGTGCCAGCAGCTTGGGTTTTGGACAGGGGGCACAGCAGCCCCAGCATTTT. This gives the protein CASSLGFGQGAQQPQHF. The V call is TRBV5-6, the J call TRBJ1-5, with 11 bases identical to TRBD1. Trimming cost V 0 bases and J 7 bases; bases outside gene matches: 9. The CDR3 runs 17 residues. Germline V gives CDR1 SGHDT, CDR2 YYEEEE.

V gene TRBV3-1 (or the pseudogene TRBV3-2) combines with J gene TRBJ2-3, with D possibly TRBD2 on 6 matching bases. The V end was cut by 1 base, the J end by 4 bases, with 9 bases between. The CDR3 contains 14 residues. Germline values: CDR1 LGHDT, CDR2 YNNKEL (reference sequence). DNA for the CDR3: TGTGCCAGCAGCCAAGGCGCGGGATCAGATACGCAGTATTTT. Translating it yields CASSQGAGSDTQYF.

The chain employs TRBV30 and TRBJ2-5; 14 nucleotides line up with TRBD2. The CDR3 totals 16 residues. V lost 1 base, J lost 5 bases, and 6 bases stayed unmatched. Germline V gene sequence: CDR1 GTSNPN, CDR2 SVGIG (reference sequence). For the CDR3, the DNA is TGTGCCTGGAGTGGACTAGCGGGGGGGCGTTTGGAGACCCAGTACTTC. Translating gives CAWSGLAGGRLETQYF. Together with reference TRBV30 and TRBJ2-5, the CDR3 gives the full variable domain: SQTIHQWPATLVQPVGSPLSLECTVEGTSNPNLYWYRQAAGRGLQLLFYSVGIGQISSEVPQNLSASRPQDRQFILSSKKLLLSDSGFYLCAWSGLAGGRLETQYFGPGTRLLVL.

The chain combines TRBV25-1 with TRBJ1-5; D not resolved. With 8 bases removed from V and 7 bases from J, the gap between germline ends came to 12 bases. The V gene's germline CDR1 is MGHDK and CDR2 SYGVNS. This CDR3 contains 12 residues. CDR3 sequence: CASRTPGQPQHF. The DNA of the CDR3 is TGTGCCAGCCGGACTCCGGGACAGCCCCAGCATTTT.

The chain employs TRBV28 and TRBJ1-2; D unresolved. Germline CDR1 reads MDHEN; CDR2 reads SYDVKM. The CDR3 extends over 11 amino acids. Trimming cost V 5 bases and J 2 bases, with 3 bases left between them. The CDR3: CASSQNYGYTF. CDR3 nucleotide sequence: TGTGCCAGCAGTCAAAACTATGGCTACACCTTC.

The genes are TRBV5-1 and TRBJ2-1; 8 positions agree with TRBD2. Germline loops: CDR1 SGHRS, CDR2 YFSETQ. CDR3 length: 14 amino acids. Trimming cost V 4 bases and J 7 bases; bases outside gene matches: 7. The chain's CDR3 is CASSSTGTSNEQFF. The CDR3 coding sequence is TGCGCCAGCAGCAGCACCGGGACTAGTAATGAGCAGTTCTTC.

The rearrangement uses TRBV9 and TRBJ2-3, with 11 bases identical to TRBD2. Trimming removed 1 base from V and 1 base from J; junction bases left unmatched: 11. CDR1 is SGDLS and CDR2 is YYNGEE in the germline V gene. The CDR3 runs 19 residues. CDR3 amino acids: CASSVRSRKLAGGTDTQYF. The CDR3 nucleotides are TGTGCCAGCAGCGTACGGTCCAGAAAACTAGCGGGGGGCACAGATACGCAGTATTTT.

This clone was detected a few times. This chain joins TRBV5-1 and TRBJ1-6; 8 bases match TRBD1. V was clipped by 5 bases and J by 7 bases; unmatched bases: 2. In germline, CDR1 is SGHRS, CDR2 YFSETQ. The CDR3 extends over 13 amino acids. CDR3 sequence (DNA): TGCGCCAGCAGGGACAGGGTCAATTCACCCCTCCACTTT. Its protein is CASRDRVNSPLHF.

V usage is TRBV4-2 and J usage is TRBJ2-3; D not resolved. The V end was cut by 3 bases, the J end by 2 bases, with 18 bases between. Looked up from germline, CDR1 is LGHNA and CDR2 is YNFKEQ. This CDR3 spans 17 amino acids. CDR3 sequence: CASSHAILITHTDTQYF. CDR3 in DNA: TGTGCCAGCAGCCACGCTATTTTAATAACGCACACAGATACGCAGTATTTT.

V is TRBV6-1 and J is TRBJ1-1, with D possibly matching TRBD1 (5 bases). The length of the CDR3 is 13 residues. The ends were cut back, 2 bases at V and 4 bases at J, with 8 bases in the middle. Germline CDR1 and CDR2: MNHNS and SASEGT. The CDR3 here is CASSEQGGTEAFF. In nucleotides, the CDR3 is TGTGCCAGCAGTGAACAGGGCGGCACTGAAGCTTTCTTT.

This chain joins TRBV3-1 (or the pseudogene TRBV3-2) and TRBJ1-2; a weak D match, TRBD1 (5 bases). The germline CDR1 and CDR2 sequences are LGHDT and YNNKEL (reference sequence). V was shortened by 3 bases and J by 1 base, with 15 bases between the two germline ends. CDR3 length: 16 amino acids. CDR3 DNA sequence: TGTGCCAGCAGCCACCGGGGGAGCGACCTTAACTATGGCTACACCTTC. Translating it yields CASSHRGSDLNYGYTF.

V is TRBV6-5 and J is TRBJ2-7; 7 bases align to TRBD1. Trimming at V came to 4 bases and at J to 0 bases, leaving 9 bases not matched to a gene. The germline CDR1 and CDR2 sequences are MNHEY and SVGAGI. The CDR3 is made up of 16 amino acids. The CDR3: CASSSGGPTLSYEQYF. CDR3 DNA: TGTGCCAGCAGTTCAGGGGGACCCACTCTCTCCTACGAGCAGTACTTC.

The V gene is TRBV19, the J gene TRBJ1-1; 9 bases are shared with TRBD1. The V segment lost 10 bases and the J segment 3 bases; nucleotides outside the gene matches: 6. The CDR3 extends over 13 amino acids. The germline CDR1 and CDR2 sequences are LNHDA and SQIVND (reference sequence). The CDR3 loop is CATTGGLYTEAFF. The CDR3 region has the DNA TGTGCCACCACAGGGGGCCTATACACTGAAGCTTTCTTT.

The chain joins TRBV27 to TRBJ1-5; no clear D. This CDR3 is built from 14 residues. V gave up 5 bases and J gave up 5 bases, with 13 bases separating them. Germline V gene sequence: CDR1 MNHEY, CDR2 SMNVEV (reference sequence). CDR3 in amino acids: CASSLAGLDQPQHF. CDR3 in DNA: TGTGCCAGCAGTCTGGCCGGCCTAGATCAGCCCCAGCATTTT.

J is TRBJ2-5 and V is TRBV7-2, with D tentatively TRBD2 (6 bases). Germline CDR1 reads SGHTA; CDR2 reads FQGNSA. The CDR3 is 13 amino acids. V was clipped by 4 bases and J by 5 bases, with 11 bases between them. DNA for the CDR3: TGTGCCAGCAGCTGGGGGGTGGGGGAGACCCAGTACTTC. It specifies CASSWGVGETQYF.

This rearrangement joins TRBV6-2 or TRBV6-3 to TRBJ2-6; D is uncertain. Germline-derived CDR1 and CDR2 are MNHEY and SVGEGT. The CDR3 extends over 15 amino acids. V shed 7 bases and J shed 0 bases, with 10 bases lying between them. The CDR3 protein is CASTPGSSGANVLTF. The CDR3, as DNA: TGTGCCAGCACCCCCGGGTCCTCTGGGGCCAACGTCCTGACTTTC.

Here the CDR3 reads CASSTFLAGSWEQYF. CDR3 DNA: TGTGCCAGTAGTACTTTCCTAGCGGGCTCCTGGGAGCAGTACTTC. V usage is TRBV19 and J usage is TRBJ2-7; the match to TRBD2 covers 8 bases. Germline V gives CDR1 LNHDA, CDR2 SQIVND (reference sequence). The CDR3 loop spans 15 amino acids. The V segment lost 4 bases and the J segment 7 bases; nucleotides outside the gene matches: 12.

V is TRBV4-1 and J is TRBJ2-3, with 12 bases fitting TRBD2. Germline CDR1 and CDR2: MGHRA and YSYEKL. This CDR3 is built from 16 residues. J was trimmed by 4 bases and V by 3 bases; bases with no gene match: 5. CDR3 residues: CASSQGGLAGSDTQYF. The CDR3 bases are TGCGCCAGCAGCCAGGGCGGACTAGCGGGATCAGATACGCAGTATTTT.

V gene TRBV7-2 combines with J gene TRBJ1-1, with D hard to call. CDR1 SGHTA and CDR2 FQGNSA come from the germline V gene. V was cut by 1 base and J by 5 bases, with 11 bases left in between. CDR3 size: 14 residues. CDR3 nucleotides: TGTGCCAGCAGCTTAGTTACGGGGAATACTGAAGCTTTCTTT. Translating it yields CASSLVTGNTEAFF.